The TCR beta chain under discussion was sequenced for a study of CD8 T cells in ankylosing spondylitis. Study-level findings and limits: What appeared characteristic of ankylosing spondylitis blood was a TCR beta motif of eight highly homologous variants. Disease-linked clones bore a CD8+ phenotype and were relatively rare in peripheral blood. Reports of some motif variants in reactive arthritis synovial fluid and blood predate this one.

The CDR3 is 13 residues long. The V end was cut by 6 bases, the J end by 5 bases, with 13 bases between. This clonotype showed up just a few times. The antigen is unknown. TCRdb reanalysed the 5' RACE reads using MiXCR and keeps one entry per CDR3 protein. The table lists about 400,000 distinct CDR3 sequences, 20% to 25% of them singletons. V and J are TRBV12-3 or TRBV12-4 and TRBJ1-1, with a weak D call TRBD1 (6 bases). The TCR comes from a male donor with ankylosing spondylitis or in good health (not recorded which). Sequenced input: blood, either unsorted or a sorted T cell fraction (not recorded which). The CDR3 reads CASRVQGGTEAFF. The CDR3 DNA follows: TGTGCCAGCAGGGTACAGGGAGGGACTGAAGCTTTCTTT.